This is a list of T cell receptor beta chains from one sample in a study of shared clonotypes between healthy human individuals. Some clones are missing from TCRdb's copy, which holds only in-frame ones; the method was immunoSEQ multiplex PCR. The table has roughly 2.1 million clones, about 93% seen once; the top ten hold under 2%. Input material: naive CD8+ T cells from PBMCs. These receptors originate from a man aged 18 to 29 in good health. Some clones in this sample may be carry-over from other donors' samples. Each CDR3 is given with its conserved first and last residue. A D gene is named only where the DNA matches it firmly. Rows may omit the clone size; those that give it use once, few, many or a size class.

. TRBJ2-3 TRBV28 . TGTGCCAGCAACACGATAGGCGGAGATACGCAGTATTTT CASNTIGGDTQYF
. TRBJ1-1 TRBV7-9 few TGTGCCAGCAGCCATGGCGGGTATAGGACTGAAGCTTTCTTT CASSHGGYRTEAFF
TRBD1 TRBJ1-3 TRBV6-5 . TGTGCCAGCAGTGACAGGGGGGGAAACACCATATATTTT CASSDRGGNTIYF
TRBD1 TRBJ2-1 TRBV5-1 . TGCGCCAGCAGCGCTCCGGGACAGGGGGACAATGAGCAGTTCTTC CASSAPGQGDNEQFF
TRBD2 TRBJ2-2 TRBV6-5 . TGTGCCAGCAGCCCGGGGACTAGTTGGACCGGGGAGCTGTTTTTT CASSPGTSWTGELFF
TRBD1 TRBJ2-2 TRBV2 . TGTGCCAGCAGGGGGGAGGACAGGGCCGGGGAGCTGTTTTTT CASRGEDRAGELFF
TRBD1 TRBJ1-2 TRBV6-1 . TGTGCCAGCGGGGTTGGACAGGGGATCTACTATGGCTACACCTTC CASGVGQGIYYGYTF
TRBD1 TRBJ1-4 TRBV7-9 . TGTGCCAGCAGCCCCCCCTCGGGACAGGGGAATGAAAAACTGTTTTTT CASSPPSGQGNEKLFF
TRBD2 TRBJ2-7 TRBV28 once TGTGCCAGCAGTTTCGACATTGGGACTAGCGGGAGTTACGAGCAGTACTTC CASSFDIGTSGSYEQYF
TRBD1 TRBJ1-1 TRBV5-4 . TGTGCCAGCACTCGTACAGCAGGGGGCGCGAACACTGAAGCTTTCTTT CASTRTAGGANTEAFF
TRBD1 TRBJ1-6 TRBV6-5 . TGTGCCAGCACCCGGGAGGGGGCCGGTTCACCCCTCCACTTT CASTREGAGSPLHF
. TRBJ2-7 TRBV2 once TGTGCCAGCAGTGAGTCGGACGACCCCTACGAGCAGTACTTC CASSESDDPYEQYF
. TRBJ1-5 TRBV11-2 . TGTGCCAGCAGCGAGGATGGATTCAGCAATCAGCCCCAGCATTTT CASSEDGFSNQPQHF
. TRBJ1-2 TRBV21-1 . TGTGCCAGCGTAAACAGGGCGGGCAATGGCTACACCTTC CASVNRAGNGYTF
. TRBJ2-7 TRBV27 . TGTGCCAGCAGTTTGGGTTCCGGGCTAGCGAAGAACGAGCAGTACTTC CASSLGSGLAKNEQYF
. TRBJ2-5 TRBV27 . TGTGCCAGCAGTAGATTCAGACAAGAGACCCAGTACTTC CASSRFRQETQYF
. TRBJ2-3 TRBV10-3 once TGTGCCATCAGCAACCCAGGGACAGATACGCAGTATTTT CAISNPGTDTQYF
. TRBJ2-7 TRBV28 once TGTGCCAGCAGTTTCGGTCTCGGGTCTTCCTACGAGCAGTACTTC CASSFGLGSSYEQYF
. TRBJ2-1 TRBV9 . TGTGCCAGCAGCTGGGGCGGGGAGCAGTTCTTC CASSWGGEQFF
TRBD1 TRBJ1-5 TRBV27 . TGTGCCAGCAGTTTAAACGGACAGGTTTTCAATCAGCCCCAGCATTTT CASSLNGQVFNQPQHF
. TRBJ2-1 TRBV9 . TGTGCCAGCAGCACGGACGATTACAATGAGCAGTTCTTC CASSTDDYNEQFF
TRBD2 TRBJ2-3 TRBV10-1 . TGCGCCAGCAGTGAGCTAGCGGGAGACGCAGCAGATACGCAGTATTTT CASSELAGDAADTQYF
. TRBJ2-3 TRBV11-2 . TGTGCCAGCAGCTTAGATTTAGCATCTCTAGATACGCAGTATTTT CASSLDLASLDTQYF
TRBD1 TRBJ2-2 TRBV5-1 . TGCGCCAGCAGCTTGGCCCGGGTGGACAGGGCGGACACCGGGGAGCTGTTTTTT CASSLARVDRADTGELFF
. TRBJ2-1 TRBV27 once TGTGCCAGCAGTTCTGGACAGTCCTACAATGAGCAGTTCTTC CASSSGQSYNEQFF
. TRBJ1-2 TRBV19 few TGTGCCAGTAGTAATCCGACAGGAGCTAACTATGGCTACACCTTC CASSNPTGANYGYTF
. TRBJ1-1 TRBV9 few TGTGCCAGCAGCGCCAGGGACACTGAAGCTTTCTTT CASSARDTEAFF
. TRBJ1-1 TRBV21-1 . TGTGCCAGCAGCCTTAGCGACCGGGATCCCTACTTGGAAGCTTTCTTT CASSLSDRDPYLEAFF
. TRBJ2-7 TRBV27 few TGTGCCAGCAGTCCGCTCGGACGGGGCGTGGAGCAGTACTTC CASSPLGRGVEQYF
TRBD2 TRBJ2-3 TRBV5-1 . TGCGCCAGCACCTCACACCGCGGGGGGGATACGCAGTATTTT CASTSHRGGDTQYF
. TRBJ1-5 TRBV28 . TGTGCCAGCACCCTTGGAAATTGGTGGTATAGCAATCAGCCCCAGCATTTT CASTLGNWWYSNQPQHF
. TRBJ1-1 TRBV9 . TGTGCCAGCAGCGTAGGTGGCACTGAAGCTTTCTTT CASSVGGTEAFF
. TRBJ2-7 TRBV7-9 . TGTGCCAGCAGCTCGGACTTCGACCACGAGCAGTACTTC CASSSDFDHEQYF
. TRBJ2-7 TRBV7-9 . TGTGCCAGCAGCTTAGCGGGCAGCTACGAGCAGTACTTC CASSLAGSYEQYF
TRBD2 TRBJ2-7 TRBV5-1 . TGCGCCAGCAGCGACGGAGGGGGACTAGCGGGAGACGAAGAGCAGTACTTC CASSDGGGLAGDEEQYF
TRBD2 TRBJ2-2 TRBV13 . TGTGCCAGCAGCTTGGCAGGGAGGGCCGGGGAGCTGTTTTTT CASSLAGRAGELFF
. TRBJ2-7 TRBV7-9 . TGTGCCAGCAGCTTAGGGAGGGTCGAGCAGTACTTC CASSLGRVEQYF
TRBD1 TRBJ1-1 TRBV4-1 . TGCGCCAGCAGCCAAGGGCCGGGACAGGGTTTCACTGAAGCTTTCTTT CASSQGPGQGFTEAFF
. TRBJ1-2 TRBV29-1 . TGCAGCGGGGGGGGCAACTATGGCTACACCTTC CSGGGNYGYTF
. TRBJ2-1 TRBV5-6 . TGTGCCAGCAGCTTGGAGCTCGATGAGCAGTTCTTC CASSLELDEQFF
TRBD2 TRBJ2-2 TRBV29-1 . TGCAGCGTATGGACTAGCGGGAGTATCACCGGGGAGCTGTTTTTT CSVWTSGSITGELFF
. TRBJ1-2 TRBV9 . TGTGCCAGCAGCTTCACCGGGGGTGGCTACACCTTC CASSFTGGGYTF
TRBD2 TRBJ2-7 TRBV7-6 . TGTGCCAGCAGCTTAGTCGCTAGCGGGAGTATCAGCACCGACGAGCAGTACTTC CASSLVASGSISTDEQYF
TRBD1 TRBJ2-2 TRBV11-1 . TGTGCCAGCGTCTCAGGGGGGAACACCGGGGAGCTGTTTTTT CASVSGGNTGELFF
. TRBJ2-7 TRBV7-8 . TGTGCCAGCAGCTTACAGACAGCAAGCTCCTACGAGCAGTATTTC CASSLQTASSYEQYF
. TRBJ2-5 TRBV7-9 . TGTGCCAGCAGCTCTATGGGGGGCGCGGAGACCCAGTACTTC CASSSMGGAETQYF
. TRBJ2-2 TRBV2 . TGTGCCAGCAGTGGAGGGATCGGGGAGCTGTTTTTT CASSGGIGELFF
TRBD2 TRBJ2-1 TRBV10-1 . TGCGCCAGCAGTCAATCGACCGGGACTACCCTGCTTAATGAGCAGTTCTTC CASSQSTGTTLLNEQFF
. TRBJ2-5 TRBV28 . TGTGCCAGCAGAAAGGGGTTGAGTGGGCAGCCTGACCAAGAGACCCAGTACTTC CASRKGLSGQPDQETQYF
TRBD1 TRBJ1-2 TRBV4-1 . TGCGCCAGCAGCCAAGATCGGGCGTCGGGACAGGGTCTGGGCTACACCTTC CASSQDRASGQGLGYTF
. TRBJ2-1 TRBV11-3 . TGTGCCAGCACCCCAGCCGGGACTCATTTATACAATGAGCAGTTCTTC CASTPAGTHLYNEQFF
. TRBJ1-1 TRBV19 . TGTGCCAGTACCCTACGGGAGGGAGTGAACACTGAAGCTTTCTTT CASTLREGVNTEAFF
TRBD1 TRBJ2-7 TRBV28 . TGTGCTACCGGGACAGGGGCTTACGAGCAGTACTTC CATGTGAYEQYF
. TRBJ1-2 TRBV9 . TGTGCCAGCAGCGTAGGACGTCCTAACGCGGGGTACACCTTC CASSVGRPNAGYTF
TRBD1 TRBJ1-1 TRBV7-9 . TGTGCCAGCAGCCTTAGGGACAGAGAGAACACTGAAGCTTTCTTT CASSLRDRENTEAFF
. TRBJ2-3 TRBV11-2 . TGTGCCAGCAGCCACGGAGATACGCAGTATTTT CASSHGDTQYF
. TRBJ2-7 TRBV27 once TGTGCCAGCAGTTTATCGGGGGGCGCCGGGTACGAGCAGTACTTC CASSLSGGAGYEQYF
TRBD2 TRBJ2-7 TRBV2 . TGTGCCAGCAGTGAAGGTCATAGGACTAGCGGCTACGAGCAGTACTTC CASSEGHRTSGYEQYF
. TRBJ1-1 TRBV4-3 . TGCGCCAGCAGCCAAGAGAGGGCCAGGGGCCATCTTGGAGCCGGGGCTTTCTTT CASSQERARGHLGAGAFF